The table lists the clone carrying this T cell receptor (beta chain) with many counts. Its antigen is undetermined. Germline CDR1 reads KGHSH; CDR2 reads LQKENI. V was pared by 4 bases and J by 0 bases, with 5 bases between. This CDR3 has 13 residues. This record comes from a study of early T cells in non-severe SARS-CoV-2 infection. TCRdb used MiXCR to reprocess the 5' RACE reads, holding one entry per CDR3 protein. Among more than 60,000 distinct CDR3 sequences listed, around 12% were seen once. General observations from the study: Clonotype matching in VDJdb favored anti-spike CD8 responses and did not capture private and CD4 specificities.

The TCR sequence derives from an adult who was a healthcare worker with PCR-confirmed SARS-CoV-2 infection or an uninfected control (not recorded which). The sample was whole blood, taken at baseline. The J gene is TRBJ2-3, the V gene TRBV18, with D perhaps TRBD2 (5 bases). The CDR3 DNA follows: TGTGCCAGCTCACGGACTAGCACAGATACGCAGTATTTT. Protein: CASSRTSTDTQYF.